A single T cell receptor beta chain is shown here with its context. The target antigen is unknown. This sample stems from a study of OX40 agonist ivuxolimab in advanced cancers. Study background: Patients received the agonistic anti-OX40 (CD134) antibody ivuxolimab.

This table comes from immunoSEQ multiplex PCR, and its TCRdb copy is limited to in-frame clones, with some not included. The table has approximately 75,000 clones, 78% seen once. The CDR3 runs 16 residues. V was pared by 1 base and J by 0 bases, with 13 bases between. Germline CDR1 SGHTA, CDR2 FQGNSA. Study outcomes and limitations: On average, CD8+ T cells had more expanded clones than CD4+.

The starting material was CD4+ or CD8+ T cells sorted from blood, obtained in a trial of the OX40 agonist ivuxolimab. This chain connects TRBV7-2 to TRBJ2-7, with D perhaps assigned TRBD1 or TRBD2 (7 bases each). The receptor comes from an adult with an advanced solid tumor such as melanoma, head and neck, liver or kidney cancer. In DNA form, the CDR3 reads TGTGCCAGCAGCTTAGGGGGGAGGGGGCCCTCCTACGAGCAGTACTTC. It yields the protein CASSLGGRGPSYEQYF.